The clone carrying this T cell receptor beta chain was found a few times. The data were obtained in a study of cytomegalovirus exposure and HLA in healthy donors. PCR primers comprised 60 Vbeta and 13 Jbeta primers. Using immunoSEQ multiplex PCR, the repertoire was profiled, and TCRdb retains in-frame clones only, with some absent. The sample lists some 160,000 clones, roughly 70% occurring once. In germline, CDR1 is MNHEY, CDR2 SMNVEV (reference sequence). The CDR3 extends over 11 amino acids. Trimming left V 10 bases short and J 2 bases short, with 7 bases between. The receptor's source is a woman under 30 in good health and CMV-seropositive. The chain recombines TRBV27 with TRBJ2-3; D gene uncertain. The sequencing sample was made of PBMCs. DNA of the CDR3: TGTGCCACCCTTTCCACAGATACGCAGTATTTT. It specifies CATLSTDTQYF.